The 4 T cell receptor beta chains below all came from one sample that was sequenced in a study of molecular identifiers for immune sequencing clone quantification. In TCRdb, the PCR reads were re-called with MiXCR into one record per CDR3 protein. The data show approximately 590,000 distinct CDR3 sequences, around 25% seen once. Sequenced input: naive CD8+ T cells from blood, with Jurkat cell RNA spiked in. Subset indicated: FACS-sorted CD8+CD4-CCR7+CD45RA+ naive T cells. These receptors were taken from a human donor in good health. Some libraries in this study had Jurkat cell RNA spiked in.

This clonotype occurred a few times. The chain combines TRBV7-9 with TRBJ2-2; 7 bases match TRBD2. CDR3 size: 16 residues. Germline CDR1 SEHNR, CDR2 FQNEAQ (reference sequence). J was trimmed by 8 bases and V by 10 bases; bases with no gene match: 19. The CDR3 DNA reads as TGTGCCACGGGTCCCGGGACTACACTTTATCCGGGGGAGCTGTTTTTT. This gives the protein CATGPGTTLYPGELFF.

The table lists this clonotype with many counts. This chain links TRBV12-3 or TRBV12-4 with TRBJ2-2, with no clear D. V shed 2 bases and J shed 6 bases, with 4 bases lying between them. The CDR3 loop spans 12 amino acids. CDR3 nucleotides: TGTGCCAGCAGTTTATACGCCGGGGAGCTGTTTTTT. It codes for CASSLYAGELFF.

The table lists this clonotype with a count of one. The germline gene is not matched at one end of the junction; a read error may be the cause. The rearrangement links TRBV5-6 to TRBJ1-5; TRBD1 is a possible D gene (6 bases). Germline V gives CDR1 SGHDT, CDR2 YYEEEE. The CDR3 is 16 amino acids. In DNA, the CDR3 is TGTGCCAGCAGCCTCCGGCGGACAGATAGCAGTCAGCCCCAGCATTTT. It yields the protein CASSLRRTDSSQPQHF. Based on the CDR3 plus reference TRBV5-6 and TRBJ1-5, the full variable domain is DAGVTQSPTHLIKTRGQQVTLRCSPKSGHDTVSWYQQALGQGPQFIFQYYEEEERQRGNFPDRFSGHQFPNYSSELNVNALLLGDSALYLCASSLRRTDSSQPQHFGDGTRLSIL.

This clonotype was found many times. This chain uses TRBV7-2 with TRBJ2-1; D is unclear. With 5 bases removed from V and 0 bases from J, the gap between germline ends came to 14 bases. This CDR3 is 16 amino acids long. The germline gives CDR1 SGHTA, CDR2 FQGNSA. The CDR3 region has the DNA TGTGCCAGCAGCCCCAGTTGGGGAAGCTCCTACAATGAGCAGTTCTTC. This gives the protein CASSPSWGSSYNEQFF.